Listed here is a single TCR beta chain. The antigen remains unidentified. The sample comes from a study of cytomegalovirus exposure and HLA in healthy donors. Whole-study results and caveats: Reports described diagnosis of cytomegalovirus status by the classifier as highly specific and sensitive. Three chains linked to CMV were shown in vitro to be specific for CMV antigens.

The protocol was immunoSEQ multiplex PCR, while the TCRdb copy is restricted to in-frame clones and leaves out a portion. The top ten clones hold under 0.4% of a sample with approximately 270,000 clones, about 90% of them seen once. V was clipped by 2 bases and J by 1 base, with 14 bases between them. Per germline, CDR1 MNHEY and CDR2 SMNVEV (reference sequence). The CDR3 consists of 16 residues. This receptor was identified in a woman aged 18-29 years in good health and CMV-seronegative. The specimen sequenced was PBMCs. The V call is TRBV27, the J call TRBJ1-1, with D tentatively TRBD1 (6 bases). CDR3 nucleotide sequence: TGTGCCAGCAGTTTACGCGACGGGGGGCCGAACACTGAAGCTTTCTTT. This sequence encodes CASSLRDGGPNTEAFF.